This record concerns one T cell receptor (beta chain) sequence. In the original analysis: Nucleated cell number was recorded as an estimate derived from reference gene primer amplification. Repertoires were generated with immunoSEQ multiplex PCR, while TCRdb's copy carries only in-frame clones and drops some. That table is the source of V, J and clone size, and D and trimming were worked out from the DNA. The sample has 200,000 to 300,000 clones; roughly 90% are singletons. The data were obtained in a study of blood T cell repertoires in COVID-19. Whole-study context: Both acute and convalescent COVID-19 samples were obtained from the United States, Italy and Spain.

V dropped 5 bases and J dropped 5; count of bases not matched to a gene: 7. The germline gives CDR1 SGHNT, CDR2 YYREEE (reference sequence). The CDR3 runs 15 residues. This receptor was identified in a woman younger than 45 who had recovered from COVID-19. The V call is TRBV5-4, the J call TRBJ2-2; 9 bases align to TRBD2. The sequencing input was PBMCs or T cells enriched from blood (not recorded which). CDR3 bases: TGTGCCAGCAGTTTTAGCGGGAGCGGAACCGGGGAGCTGTTTTTT. Protein: CASSFSGSGTGELFF.